This T cell receptor beta chain was found in a study of cytomegalovirus exposure and HLA in healthy donors. The study's findings and limits: When a later analysis was performed, an Asian-associated ancestry cluster reportedly had fewer N-insertions than the approximately 680-donor mean. The availability of immune exposure information extended only to CMV serostatus.

The PCR contained 60 Vbeta and 13 Jbeta primers. Libraries were prepared by immunoSEQ multiplex PCR; TCRdb keeps only in-frame clonotypes and omits some of them. The sample carries approximately 160,000 clones, 65% to 80% recorded once. This CDR3 has 14 residues. V was shortened by 0 bases and J by 5 bases, with 11 bases between the two germline ends. From germline, CDR1 is SGHRS and CDR2 YFSETQ. To note about this clone: Its matching antigen is unknown.

The origin of this receptor is a woman aged 25-40 years in good health and CMV-seronegative. The sequencing sample was made of PBMCs. The rearrangement links TRBV5-1 to TRBJ1-1; D gene unclear. The CDR3 here is CASSLVRDGTEAFF. The CDR3 coding sequence is TGCGCCAGCAGCTTGGTTCGGGATGGTACTGAAGCTTTCTTT.